The present T cell receptor beta chain was sequenced within a study of cytotoxic CD8 clonotypes in ibrutinib-treated CLL. General study points: Exceeding age-matched healthy donors, baseline clonality also tracked the counts of circulating CD8+ T cells.

The data were produced by immunoSEQ multiplex PCR, yet TCRdb's version contains in-frame clones alone and is incomplete. The data show hundreds of thousands of clones, around 70% seen once. This clone appeared a single time. Its cognate antigen is unknown. V was shortened by 5 bases and J by 0 bases, with 16 bases between the two germline ends. Germline CDR1 reads SGHTA; CDR2 reads FQGNSA. The CDR3 loop spans 16 amino acids. The specimen comprised PBMCs, sampled after 24 months of ibrutinib treatment. The chain joins TRBV7-2 to TRBJ1-2; D remains unclear. The TCR comes from a human donor with chronic lymphocytic leukemia. The CDR3 DNA follows: TGTGCCAGCAGCACGTTTCGGGAGACAACTAACTATGGCTACACCTTC. Protein product: CASSTFRETTNYGYTF.